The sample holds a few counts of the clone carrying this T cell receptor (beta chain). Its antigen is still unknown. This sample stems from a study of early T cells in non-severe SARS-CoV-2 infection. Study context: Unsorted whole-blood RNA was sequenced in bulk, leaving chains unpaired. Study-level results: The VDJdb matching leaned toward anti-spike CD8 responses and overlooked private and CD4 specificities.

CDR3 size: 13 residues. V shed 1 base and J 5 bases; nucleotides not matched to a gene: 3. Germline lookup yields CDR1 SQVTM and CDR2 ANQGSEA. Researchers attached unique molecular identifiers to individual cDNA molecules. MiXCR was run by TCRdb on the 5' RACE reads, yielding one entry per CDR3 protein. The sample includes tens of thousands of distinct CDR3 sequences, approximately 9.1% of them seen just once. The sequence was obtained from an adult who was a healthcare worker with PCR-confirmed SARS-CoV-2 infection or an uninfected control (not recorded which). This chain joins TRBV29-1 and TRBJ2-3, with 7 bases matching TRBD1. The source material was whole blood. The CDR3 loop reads CSVEGNRGDTQYF. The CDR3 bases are TGCAGCGTTGAAGGAAACAGGGGAGATACGCAGTATTTT.